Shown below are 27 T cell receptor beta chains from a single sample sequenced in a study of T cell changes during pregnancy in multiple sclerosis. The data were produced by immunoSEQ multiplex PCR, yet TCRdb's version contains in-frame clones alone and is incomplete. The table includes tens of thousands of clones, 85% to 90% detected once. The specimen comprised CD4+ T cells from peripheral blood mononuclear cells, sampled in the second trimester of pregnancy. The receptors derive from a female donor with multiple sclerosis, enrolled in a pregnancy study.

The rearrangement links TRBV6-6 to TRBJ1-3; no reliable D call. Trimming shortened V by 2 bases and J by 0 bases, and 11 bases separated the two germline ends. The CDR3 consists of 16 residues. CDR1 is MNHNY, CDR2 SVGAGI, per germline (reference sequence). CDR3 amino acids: CASSYTPGSSGNTIYF. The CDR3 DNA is TGTGCCAGCAGTTACACCCCAGGAAGCTCTGGAAACACCATATATTTT.

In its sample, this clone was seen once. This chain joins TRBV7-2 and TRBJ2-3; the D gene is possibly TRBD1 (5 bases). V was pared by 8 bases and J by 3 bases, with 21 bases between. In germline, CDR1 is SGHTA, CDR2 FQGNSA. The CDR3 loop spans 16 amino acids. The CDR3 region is CASSSQGRSRTDTQYF. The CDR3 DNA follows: TGTGCCAGCTCCTCCCAGGGCAGGAGTCGGACAGATACGCAGTATTTT.

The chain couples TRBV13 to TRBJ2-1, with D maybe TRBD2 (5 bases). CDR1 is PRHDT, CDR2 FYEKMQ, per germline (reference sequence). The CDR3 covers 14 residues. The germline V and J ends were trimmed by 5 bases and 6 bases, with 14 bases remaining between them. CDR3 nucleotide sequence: TGTGCCAGCAGCCCCCTAGACTACCTCAATGAGCAGTTCTTC. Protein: CASSPLDYLNEQFF.

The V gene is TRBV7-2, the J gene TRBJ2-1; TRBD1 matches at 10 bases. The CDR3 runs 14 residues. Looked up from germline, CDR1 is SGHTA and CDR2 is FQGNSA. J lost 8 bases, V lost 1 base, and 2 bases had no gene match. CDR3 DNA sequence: TGTGCCAGCAGCTTAGTGGGACAGGGGTATGAGCAGTTCTTC. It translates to CASSLVGQGYEQFF.

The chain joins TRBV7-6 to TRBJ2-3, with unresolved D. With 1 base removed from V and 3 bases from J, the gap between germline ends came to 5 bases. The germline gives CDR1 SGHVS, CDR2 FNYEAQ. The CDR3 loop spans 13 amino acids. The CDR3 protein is CASSLDRTDTQYF. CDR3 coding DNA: TGTGCCAGCAGCTTAGATCGGACAGATACGCAGTATTTT.

The CDR3 reads CASSPGGTGDFYGYTF. DNA for the CDR3: TGTGCCAGCAGCCCAGGGGGGACAGGGGATTTCTATGGCTACACCTTC. The chain links TRBV7-9 to TRBJ1-2; 10 nucleotides align to TRBD1. Germline trimming cut 5 bases from V and 4 bases from J; bases unmatched to any gene: 10. The CDR3 length is 16 residues. Germline CDR1 reads SEHNR; CDR2 reads FQNEAQ (reference sequence).

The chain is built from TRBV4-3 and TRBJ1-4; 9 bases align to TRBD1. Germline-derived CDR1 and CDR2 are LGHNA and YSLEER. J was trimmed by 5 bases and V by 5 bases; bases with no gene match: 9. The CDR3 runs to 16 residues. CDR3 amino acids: CASSASTGTGNEKLFF. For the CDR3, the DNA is TGCGCCAGCAGCGCGAGTACCGGGACAGGGAATGAAAAACTGTTTTTT.

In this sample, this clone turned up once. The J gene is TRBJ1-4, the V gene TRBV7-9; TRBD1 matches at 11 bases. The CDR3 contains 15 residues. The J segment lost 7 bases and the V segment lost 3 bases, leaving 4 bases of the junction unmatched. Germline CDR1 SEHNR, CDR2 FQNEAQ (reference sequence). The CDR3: CASSLEGTGGEKLFF. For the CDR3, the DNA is TGTGCCAGCAGCTTGGAAGGGACAGGGGGTGAAAAACTGTTTTTT.

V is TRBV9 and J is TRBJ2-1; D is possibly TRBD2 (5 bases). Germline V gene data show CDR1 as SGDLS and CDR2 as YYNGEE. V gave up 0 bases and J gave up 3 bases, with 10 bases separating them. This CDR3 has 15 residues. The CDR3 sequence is CASSVELGNYNEQFF. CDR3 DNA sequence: TGTGCCAGCAGCGTAGAACTAGGGAACTACAATGAGCAGTTCTTC. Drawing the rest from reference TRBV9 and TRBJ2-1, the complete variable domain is DSGVTQTPKHLITATGQRVTLRCSPRSGDLSVYWYQQSLDQGLQFLIQYYNGEERAKGNILERFSAQQFPDLHSELNLSSLELGDSALYFCASSVELGNYNEQFFGPGTRLTVL.

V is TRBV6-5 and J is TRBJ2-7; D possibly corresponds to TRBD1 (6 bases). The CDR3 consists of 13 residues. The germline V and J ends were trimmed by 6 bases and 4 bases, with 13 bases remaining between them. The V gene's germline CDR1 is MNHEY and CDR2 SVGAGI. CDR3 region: CASRKQGLYEQYF. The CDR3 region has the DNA TGTGCCAGCAGAAAACAGGGTTTATACGAGCAGTACTTC.

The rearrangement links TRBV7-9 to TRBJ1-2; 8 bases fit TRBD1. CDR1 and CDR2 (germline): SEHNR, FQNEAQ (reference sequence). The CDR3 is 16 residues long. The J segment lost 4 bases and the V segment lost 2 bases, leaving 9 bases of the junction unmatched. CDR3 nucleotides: TGTGCCAGCAGCTTATTAGACGGACAGGGTGGCTATGGCTACACCTTC. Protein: CASSLLDGQGGYGYTF.

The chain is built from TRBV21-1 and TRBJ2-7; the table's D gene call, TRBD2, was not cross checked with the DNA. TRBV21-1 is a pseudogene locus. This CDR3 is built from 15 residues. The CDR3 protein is CASSKAGEIRYEQYF. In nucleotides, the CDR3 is TGTGCCAGCAGCAAAGCGGGAGAAATACGGTACGAGCAGTACTTC.

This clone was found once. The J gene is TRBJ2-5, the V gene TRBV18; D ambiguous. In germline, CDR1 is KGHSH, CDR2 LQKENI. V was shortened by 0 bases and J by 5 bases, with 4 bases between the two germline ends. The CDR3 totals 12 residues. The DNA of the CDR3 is TGTGCCAGCTCACCACCTGGCGAGACCCAGTACTTC. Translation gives CASSPPGETQYF.

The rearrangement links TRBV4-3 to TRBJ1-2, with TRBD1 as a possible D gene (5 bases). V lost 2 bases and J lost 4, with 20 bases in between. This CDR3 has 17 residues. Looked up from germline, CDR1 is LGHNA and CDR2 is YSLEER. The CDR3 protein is CASSQLLGVGPSYGYTF. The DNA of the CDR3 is TGCGCCAGCAGCCAACTCCTTGGGGTGGGGCCTTCCTATGGCTACACCTTC.

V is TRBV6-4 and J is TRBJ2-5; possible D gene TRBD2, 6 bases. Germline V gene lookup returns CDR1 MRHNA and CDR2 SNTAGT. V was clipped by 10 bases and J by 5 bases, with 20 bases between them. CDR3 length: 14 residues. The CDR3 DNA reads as TGTGCCACCACCTCGGGTGGGAGGACGGAGACCCAGTACTTC. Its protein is CATTSGGRTETQYF.

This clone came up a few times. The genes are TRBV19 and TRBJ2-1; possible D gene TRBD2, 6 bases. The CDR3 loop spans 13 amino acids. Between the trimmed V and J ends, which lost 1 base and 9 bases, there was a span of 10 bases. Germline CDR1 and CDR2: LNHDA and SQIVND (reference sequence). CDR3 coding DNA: TGTGCCAGTAGTATAGGACTAGTCGGTGAGCAGTTCTTC. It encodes CASSIGLVGEQFF. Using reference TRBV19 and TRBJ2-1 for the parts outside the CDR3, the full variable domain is DGGITQSPKYLFRKEGQNVTLSCEQNLNHDAMYWYRQDPGQGLRLIYYSQIVNDFQKGDIAEGYSVSREKKESFPLTVTSAQKNPTAFYLCASSIGLVGEQFFGPGTRLTVL.

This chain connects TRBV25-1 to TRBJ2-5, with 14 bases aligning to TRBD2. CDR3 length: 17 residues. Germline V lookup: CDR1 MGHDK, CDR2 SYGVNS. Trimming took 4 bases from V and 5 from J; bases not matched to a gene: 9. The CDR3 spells CASSGPGTSGSGETQYF. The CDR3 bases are TGTGCCAGCAGTGGTCCCGGGACTAGCGGGAGTGGGGAGACCCAGTACTTC.

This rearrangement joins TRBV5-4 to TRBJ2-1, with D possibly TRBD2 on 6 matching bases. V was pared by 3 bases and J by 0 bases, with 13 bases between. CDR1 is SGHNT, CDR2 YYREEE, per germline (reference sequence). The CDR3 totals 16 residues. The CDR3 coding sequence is TGTGCCAGCAGCTCCGGAGCGGGCGGCTCCTACAATGAGCAGTTCTTC. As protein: CASSSGAGGSYNEQFF.

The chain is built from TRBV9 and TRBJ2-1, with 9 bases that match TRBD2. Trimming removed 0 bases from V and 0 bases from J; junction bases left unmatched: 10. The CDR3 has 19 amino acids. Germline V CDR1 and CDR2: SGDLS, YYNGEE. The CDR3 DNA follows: TGTGCCAGCAGCGTAGGTAGCGGGAGCGCCGAGAGCTCCTACAATGAGCAGTTCTTC. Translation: CASSVGSGSAESSYNEQFF.

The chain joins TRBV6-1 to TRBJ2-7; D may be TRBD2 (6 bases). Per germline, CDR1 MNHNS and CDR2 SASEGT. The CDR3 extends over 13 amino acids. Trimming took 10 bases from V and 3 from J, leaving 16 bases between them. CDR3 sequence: CATKTGSHYEQYF. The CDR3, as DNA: TGTGCCACCAAAACCGGGAGCCACTACGAGCAGTACTTC.

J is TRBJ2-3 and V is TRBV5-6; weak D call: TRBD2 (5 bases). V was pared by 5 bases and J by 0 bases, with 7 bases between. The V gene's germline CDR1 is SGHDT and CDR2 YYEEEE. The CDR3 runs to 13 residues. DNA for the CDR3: TGTGCCAGCAGACGGGGAAGCACAGATACGCAGTATTTT. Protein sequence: CASRRGSTDTQYF.

The CDR3 sequence: CASSYSGFQETQYF. The CDR3 DNA reads TGCGCCAGCAGCTATTCAGGGTTCCAAGAGACCCAGTACTTC. The rearrangement uses TRBV5-1 and TRBJ2-5, with D maybe TRBD1 (5 bases). Germline V gene data show CDR1 as SGHRS and CDR2 as YFSETQ. V gave up 3 bases and J gave up 1 base, with 10 bases separating them. CDR3 length: 14 residues.

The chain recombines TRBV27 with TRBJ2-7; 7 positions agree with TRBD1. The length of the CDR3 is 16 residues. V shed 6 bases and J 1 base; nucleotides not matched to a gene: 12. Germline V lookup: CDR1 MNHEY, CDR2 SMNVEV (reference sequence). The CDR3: CASRSDLDRASYEQYF. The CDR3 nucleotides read TGTGCCAGCAGGTCCGACCTAGACAGGGCTTCCTACGAGCAGTACTTC.

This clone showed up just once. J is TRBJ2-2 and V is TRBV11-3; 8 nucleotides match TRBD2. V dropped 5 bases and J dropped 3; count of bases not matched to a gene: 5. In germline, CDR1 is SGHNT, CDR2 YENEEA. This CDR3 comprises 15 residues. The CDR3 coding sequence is TGTGCCAGCAGCGTGACTAGCGCGTACACCGGGGAGCTGTTTTTT. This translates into CASSVTSAYTGELFF.

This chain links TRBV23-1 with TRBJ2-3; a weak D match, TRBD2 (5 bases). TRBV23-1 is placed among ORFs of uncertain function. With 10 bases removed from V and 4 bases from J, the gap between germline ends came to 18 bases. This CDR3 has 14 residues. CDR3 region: CATNGKQQPDTQYF. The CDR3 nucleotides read TGCGCCACAAACGGGAAGCAGCAACCAGATACGCAGTATTTT.

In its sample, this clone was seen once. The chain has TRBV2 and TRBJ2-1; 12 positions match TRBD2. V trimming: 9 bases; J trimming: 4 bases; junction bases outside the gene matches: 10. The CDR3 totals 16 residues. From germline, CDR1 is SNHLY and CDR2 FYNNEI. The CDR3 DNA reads TGTGCCAGTCGTTTAGGACTAGCGGGAAGGTACAATGAGCAGTTCTTC. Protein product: CASRLGLAGRYNEQFF.

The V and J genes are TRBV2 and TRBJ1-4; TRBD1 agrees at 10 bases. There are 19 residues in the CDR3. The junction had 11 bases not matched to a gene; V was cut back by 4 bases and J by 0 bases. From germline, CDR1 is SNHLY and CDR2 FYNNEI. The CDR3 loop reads CASSGPGQGFQATNEKLFF. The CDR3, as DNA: TGTGCCAGCAGTGGTCCGGGACAGGGGTTTCAAGCAACTAATGAAAAACTGTTTTTT.